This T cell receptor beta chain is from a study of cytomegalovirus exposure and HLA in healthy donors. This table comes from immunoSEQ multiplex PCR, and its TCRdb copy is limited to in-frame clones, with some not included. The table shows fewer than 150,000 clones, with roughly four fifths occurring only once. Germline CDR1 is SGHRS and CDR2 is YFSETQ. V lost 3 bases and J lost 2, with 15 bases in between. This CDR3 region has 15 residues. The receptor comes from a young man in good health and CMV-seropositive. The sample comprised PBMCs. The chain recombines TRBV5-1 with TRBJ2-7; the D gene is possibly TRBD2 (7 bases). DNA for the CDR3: TGCGCCAGCAGCTCGGGGGGCTTCACCCCCTACGAGCAGTACTTC. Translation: CASSSGGFTPYEQYF.